This TCR beta chain was captured in a study of identical twins listed by TCRdb under 2016. Regarding the research as a whole: To test whether fetal clonotypes persist, the study used deep sequencing on TCR alpha and beta repertoires from monozygotic twins, unrelated adults of various ages, and cord blood. Replicate twin experiments were performed at different times using different library preparation protocols to rule out contamination. Overall study results and their limits: Because the same donors could not be followed over many years, the conclusions depended on cross-sectional statistical analysis. Out-of-frame TCR alpha sharing in monozygotic twins was systematically underestimated by recombination models, whereas sharing between unrelated individuals was in agreement with the recombination models. Fewer insertions were carried by abundant cord blood beta clonotypes, a similar but weaker trend appeared in young adult naive repertoires, and no such trend appeared in memory repertoires. A weaker excess of twin sharing was found in beta out-of-frame sequences because the signal-to-noise ratio was lowered by fewer shared sequences. Zero-insertion analyses could be partly confounded by invariant T cells such as MAIT and iNKT, although diverse VJ usage argued against such confounding for most clonotypes. Compared with coincidental sharing between unrelated individuals, out-of-frame TCR alpha sequences shared between twins had an excess of sequences with low generation probability.

This clonotype appeared a few times. Its antigen specificity is not known. No per-base quality is available; no much larger clone lies one base away. The library was obtained by 5' RACE. TCRdb shows the sequencer as Illumina HiSeq 2000. A universal primer binding site was added through template switching, and the final cDNA carried a unique molecular identifier so that TCR cDNA molecules could be counted accurately. Specific primers in the conserved constant-segment region were used to synthesize first-strand cDNA for TCR alpha and beta chains. To control for contamination, each cDNA library was double barcoded with a SMART-Mk sample barcode plus Illumina barcodes. Two successive PCR steps introduced TruSeq adapter sequences along with Illumina sample barcodes. TCR alpha and beta cDNA libraries were sequenced on the Illumina HiSeq platform with custom primers. The study's processing was this. MiGEC was used to process raw reads and extract unique molecular identifiers, and MiXCR was used to find CDR3 positions. For each individual, recombination models were inferred using an EM algorithm with the repgenHMM and IGoR tools. The analysis of shared clonotypes was done with the tcR package in R, with sharing normalized by the product of cloneset sizes. To study raw recombination without the effects of thymic and clonal selection, out-of-frame nonproductive sequences were analyzed. In TCRdb, the public reads were trimmed at Q25 with fastp and aligned with MiXCR, with productive beta chains retained. Under each unique CDR3 protein, matching rows form one entry showing the most common genes and DNA. The V and J calls reflect TCRdb's pipeline rather than the authors' work. This sample has roughly 1,500,000 distinct CDR3 sequences in its table, and more than 30% of those were observed once. The biggest ten clones account for less than 0.35% of the sample.

All donors were healthy Caucasians. The CDR3 contains 13 residues, cysteine and phenylalanine counted. CDR3 DNA is the only sequence kept; it has 39 bases, read in frame from the first base. V gives up 10 bases and J gives up 8 bases, and the segment between their germline ends measures 20 bases. The germline V gene sets CDR1 to MDHEN and CDR2 to SYDVKM. Recombination connected TRBV28 to TRBJ1-2, with the identity of the D gene unclear. The sequenced sample consisted of cord blood. This clonotype originated in a newborn girl in good health. The CDR3 corresponds to CATSILDPAGYTF. The nucleotides are TGTGCCACCTCCATTCTAGACCCGGCCGGCTACACCTTC.